A selection of T cell receptor beta chains follows, all from one sample in a study of blood T cell repertoires in COVID-19. Libraries were prepared by immunoSEQ multiplex PCR; TCRdb keeps only in-frame clonotypes and omits some of them. Of some 45,000 clones detected, 84% appear once; the ten largest clones hold 8.8%. Sequencing was performed on peripheral blood. The receptor set was obtained from a man in his fifties or sixties with acute or convalescent COVID-19. The CDR3 runs from the conserved cysteine through the conserved F or W. The D gene is left open where the match is weak. Some rows mark clone size as missing; the rest say once, few, many or name a class of expanded clone.

NA,TRBV10-3,TRBJ2-3,NA,TGTGCCATCAGTGAGGTCAGCTTGTCTAGAGATACGCAGTATTTT,CAISEVSLSRDTQYF
NA,TRBV30,TRBJ2-3,NA,TGTGCCTGGTCAAACAGGTACGGCACAGATACGCAGTATTTT,CAWSNRYGTDTQYF
NA,TRBV20-1,TRBJ2-2,NA,TGCAGTGCTATCTCCACCGGGGAGCTGTTTTTT,CSAISTGELFF
NA,TRBV5-4,TRBJ1-1,NA,TGTGCCAGCAGCTTCAGTACGGGCACTGAAGCTTTCTTT,CASSFSTGTEAFF
NA,TRBV18,TRBJ1-1,NA,TGTGCCAGCTCACCTTTCCAAACAGGGACCCGGGGGAACACTGAAGCTTTCTTT,CASSPFQTGTRGNTEAFF
NA,TRBV19,TRBJ1-1,NA,TGTGCCAGTAGTATGGGCAACTCGAACACTGAAGCTTTCTTT,CASSMGNSNTEAFF
once,TRBV7-9,TRBJ1-2,TRBD1,TGTGCCAGCAGCTCCACCCGACAGGGGGACTATGGCTACACCTTC,CASSSTRQGDYGYTF
NA,TRBV6-5,TRBJ2-2,NA,TGTGCCAGCAGTTACTCCCGGGATCTGTCCGGGGAGCTGTTTTTT,CASSYSRDLSGELFF
NA,TRBV28,TRBJ1-2,TRBD1,TGTGCCAGCAGCCACGGACAGGGCGACTATGGCTACACCTTC,CASSHGQGDYGYTF
medium-sized,TRBV2,TRBJ2-3,NA,TGTGCCAGCAGTGCGGAGTGGGGGGGCCACACAGATACGCAGTATTTT,CASSAEWGGHTDTQYF
NA,TRBV29-1,TRBJ1-2,TRBD1,TGCAGCGCTCGACAGGGGGAGAGTTATGGCTACACCTTC,CSARQGESYGYTF
NA,TRBV7-3,TRBJ2-5,TRBD2,TGTGCCAGCAGCTTACTTCGGGGGGGTCAAGAGACCCAGTACTTC,CASSLLRGGQETQYF
NA,TRBV6-5,TRBJ1-1,NA,TGTGCCAGCAGTTACGTCGTTGGGGGAGGCACTGAAGCTTTCTTT,CASSYVVGGGTEAFF
NA,TRBV6-5,TRBJ2-1,NA,TGTGCCAGCAGTTCCAGGAACGCCGAGCAGTTCTTC,CASSSRNAEQFF
NA,TRBV19,TRBJ2-7,TRBD2,TGTGCCAGTAGTCCGAGCGGGGGTTCCTACGAGCAGTACTTC,CASSPSGGSYEQYF
NA,TRBV6-5,TRBJ2-7,TRBD1,TGTGCCAGCAGTATGATAGGACAGGGGTACGAGCAGTACTTC,CASSMIGQGYEQYF
NA,TRBV3-1/TRBV3-2,TRBJ1-1,TRBD1,TGTGCCAGCAGCCACTCTACTAACAGGGGTTGGGGGAATTTGAACACTGAAGCTTTCTTT,CASSHSTNRGWGNLNTEAFF
NA,TRBV24-1,TRBJ1-5,TRBD1,TGTGCCACCAGTGATAATTGGGGACAGGGTAATCAGCCCCAGCATTTT,CATSDNWGQGNQPQHF
NA,TRBV24-1,TRBJ2-2,TRBD1,TGTGCCACCAGAGAGACAGGGGGCTCGGTCGGGGAGCTGTTTTTT,CATRETGGSVGELFF
NA,TRBV4-3,TRBJ2-1,TRBD1,TGCGCCAGCAGCCTCGGGACAGGAGCCGACAATGAGCAGTTCTTC,CASSLGTGADNEQFF
NA,TRBV7-3,TRBJ2-3,TRBD1,TGTGCCAGCAGCTTAAGGGGACAGGGAGGTCGCACAGATACGCAGTATTTT,CASSLRGQGGRTDTQYF
NA,TRBV4-1,TRBJ1-1,NA,TGCGCCAGCAGCCAGGGGGACACGAACACTGAAGCTTTCTTT,CASSQGDTNTEAFF
NA,TRBV7-2,TRBJ2-1,TRBD2,TGTGCCAGCAGCTTACGACTAGCGGGGGGACCCAACAATGAGCAGTTCTTC,CASSLRLAGGPNNEQFF
NA,TRBV20-1,TRBJ2-5,TRBD1,TGCAGTGCAAGTCAGGGACAGAAACAAGAGACCCAGTACTTC,CSASQGQKQETQYF
NA,TRBV9,TRBJ2-6,NA,TGTGCCAGCAGCGCAGGACACCGCAGCTCTGGGGCCAACGTCCTGACTTTC,CASSAGHRSSGANVLTF
NA,TRBV21-1,TRBJ1-5,NA,TGTGCCAGCAGCAGTAATTACTCGCAGCCCCAGCATTTT,CASSSNYSQPQHF
NA,TRBV18,TRBJ1-3,NA,TGTGCCAGCTCACCAAGGCGCGGGGGTAGCGACTCTGGAAACACCATATATTTT,CASSPRRGGSDSGNTIYF
NA,TRBV5-4,TRBJ2-5,TRBD2,TGTGCCAGCAGCGGGGGACTAGAGCAAGAGACCCAGTACTTC,CASSGGLEQETQYF
NA,TRBV30,TRBJ1-3,TRBD1,TGTGCCTGGAGGGGGGACAGGAGGGAGCTCTCTGGAAACACCATATATTTT,CAWRGDRRELSGNTIYF
once,TRBV29-1,TRBJ2-2,TRBD1,TGCAGCGCGGACAGGGAATACACCGGGGAGCTGTTTTTT,CSADREYTGELFF
NA,TRBV7-3,TRBJ1-3,TRBD1,TGTGCCAGCAGCCTAGGACAGGGGGCGTTTGGAAACACCATATATTTT,CASSLGQGAFGNTIYF
NA,TRBV10-1,TRBJ1-1,NA,TGCGCCAGCAGTGAGAGGAGGTCGAACACTGAAGCTTTCTTT,CASSERRSNTEAFF
NA,TRBV27,TRBJ2-7,TRBD1,TGTGCCAGCAGTTCGACAGGGAGCTCCTACGAGCAGTACTTC,CASSSTGSSYEQYF
few,TRBV12-3/TRBV12-4,TRBJ2-7,NA,TGTGCCAGCAGTTTGGCAGGTCCCTACGAGCAGTACTTC,CASSLAGPYEQYF
NA,TRBV28,TRBJ1-1,NA,TGTGCCAGCAGGAGACCTCAGGGCCCTTATGAAGCTTTCTTT,CASRRPQGPYEAFF
NA,TRBV6-6,TRBJ1-5,NA,TGTGCCGGAGGGCCAGGGAGCAATCAGCCCCAGCATTTT,CAGGPGSNQPQHF
NA,TRBV11-2,TRBJ2-3,NA,TGTGCCAGCAGCCCCGCTTTTACAGGGTTTCATGTAGTGAGGTATTTT,CASSPAFTGFHVVRYF
NA,TRBV5-6,TRBJ1-3,NA,TGTGCCAGCAGCCGCGCACAGGTCTCTGGAAACACCATATATTTT,CASSRAQVSGNTIYF
NA,TRBV5-1,TRBJ1-4,NA,TGCGCCAGCAGCTTGGGGACAAACATCGCAAATGAAAAACTGTTTTTT,CASSLGTNIANEKLFF
NA,TRBV9,TRBJ2-4,TRBD2,TGTGCCAGCAGCGTCGGTAGCGGGGTAGACATTCAGTACTTC,CASSVGSGVDIQYF
NA,TRBV15,TRBJ1-5,TRBD1,TGTGCCACCAGCAGTGACAGGGGGGGACAGCCCCAGCATTTT,CATSSDRGGQPQHF
NA,TRBV18,TRBJ1-1,TRBD1,TGTGCCAGCTCACCTGGACAGGGGGAACCTGAAGCTTTCTTT,CASSPGQGEPEAFF
medium-sized,TRBV11-2,TRBJ1-1,NA,TGTGCCAGCAGCTCCCCCCGGGGTATAATGAACACTGAAGCTTTCTTT,CASSSPRGIMNTEAFF
NA,TRBV6-5,TRBJ1-1,TRBD1,TGTGCCAGCCGAAGGGGGCAGGTCACTGAAGCTTTCTTT,CASRRGQVTEAFF
NA,TRBV19,TRBJ1-1,NA,TGTGCCAGTAGTACGAAAAGCGGCACTGAAGCTTTCTTT,CASSTKSGTEAFF